What follows are 27 T cell receptor beta chains derived from one specimen sequenced in a study of shared clonotypes between healthy human individuals. The repertoire was sequenced with immunoSEQ multiplex PCR; TCRdb's copy has only in-frame clones and lacks some. The sample carries about 2.3 million clones, over 90% recorded once. What was sequenced was naive CD4+ T cells from PBMCs. The subset here: CD45RA+ positively selected. The origin of the receptors is a man aged 18-30 years in good health. Some clones in this sample may be carry-over from other donors' samples.

This sequence joins TRBV28 and TRBJ1-2, with a possible D match to TRBD1 (6 bases). Trimming removed 4 bases from V and 4 bases from J, with 22 bases in between. Germline assignment: CDR1 MDHEN and CDR2 SYDVKM. The CDR3 is made up of 17 amino acids. The CDR3 bases are TGTGCCAGCAGTTCCACAGACGCCGGGGGCAGCCTCTATGGCTACACCTTC. Its translation: CASSSTDAGGSLYGYTF.

This chain joins TRBV5-6 and TRBJ2-1, with a weak D call TRBD2 (5 bases). The germline V and J ends were trimmed by 6 bases and 6 bases, with 22 bases remaining between them. Germline CDR1 SGHDT, CDR2 YYEEEE. The CDR3 consists of 16 residues. The CDR3 protein is CASTSTGKLASNEQFF. CDR3 in DNA: TGTGCCAGCACCTCTACCGGGAAACTCGCGAGCAATGAGCAGTTCTTC.

On this clone itself: The sample contains more than one DNA sequence encoding this CDR3. For the CDR3, the DNA is TGTGCCAGCAGTCCCAGCTCCTACGAGCAGTACTTC. The encoded protein is CASSPSSYEQYF. This sequence joins TRBV9 and TRBJ2-7; D is uncertain. There are 12 residues in the CDR3. The germline gives CDR1 SGDLS, CDR2 YYNGEE. V shed 5 bases and J shed 0 bases, with 6 bases lying between them.

Concerning this clone: Other DNA sequences in this specimen translate into the identical CDR3. V is TRBV5-1 and J is TRBJ1-1; D might be TRBD1 (5 bases). Germline loops: CDR1 SGHRS, CDR2 YFSETQ. The CDR3 contains 14 residues. Trimming removed 4 bases at V and 0 bases at J, with 10 bases between. CDR3 in DNA: TGCGCCAGCAGCGGGGGGACGGTGAACACTGAAGCTTTCTTT. Its translation is CASSGGTVNTEAFF.

The count of this clone is one. This rearrangement joins TRBV9 to TRBJ2-7, with a weak D call TRBD1 (5 bases). This CDR3 is built from 14 residues. V lost 4 bases, J lost 3 bases, and 14 bases lay in between. Germline CDR1 and CDR2: SGDLS and YYNGEE. CDR3 bases: TGTGCCAGCAGCCCTAGGGGTTTACGCTACGAGCAGTACTTC. This encodes CASSPRGLRYEQYF.

On this clone itself: The same CDR3 arises from other DNA sequences in this sample as well. J is TRBJ2-1 and V is TRBV18; D remains unclear. From germline, CDR1 is KGHSH and CDR2 LQKENI. This CDR3 is built from 11 residues. Trimming stripped 2 bases from V and 6 bases from J, with 2 bases between. CDR3 nucleotides: TGTGCCAGCTCACCAGGCAATGAGCAGTTCTTC. Translation gives CASSPGNEQFF.

This clone was seen only a few times. V and J are TRBV19 and TRBJ1-5; D ambiguous. Between the trimmed V and J ends, which lost 3 bases and 4 bases, there was a span of 7 bases. Per the germline V gene, CDR1 is LNHDA and CDR2 is SQIVND (reference sequence). This CDR3 spans 13 amino acids. The CDR3 DNA reads as TGTGCCAGTAGTATTCAGGTTAATCAGCCCCAGCATTTT. It specifies CASSIQVNQPQHF.

As to this clone: Other nucleotide sequences from this sample produce the same CDR3. The chain joins TRBV9 to TRBJ2-1; D may be TRBD2 (6 bases). The CDR3 sequence is 11 residues long. Deletions cut 3 bases from V and 10 bases from J, with 8 bases between. CDR1 and CDR2 (germline): SGDLS, YYNGEE. The CDR3 loop is CASSARGEQFF. The CDR3 DNA sequence: TGTGCCAGCAGCGCTCGGGGGGAGCAGTTCTTC.

CDR3 nucleotide sequence: TGTGCCACCACCGGGACTAGCGGTTATCCCTACGAGCAGTACTTC. It yields the protein CATTGTSGYPYEQYF. The chain uses TRBV10-3 and TRBJ2-7; 11 nucleotides agree with TRBD2. This CDR3 region has 15 residues. Germline V lookup: CDR1 ENHRY, CDR2 SYGVKD. V was pared by 10 bases and J by 2 bases, with 10 bases of the junction left unmatched.

The chain carries TRBV7-2 and TRBJ1-2; D call uncertain. CDR1 is SGHTA, CDR2 FQGNSA, per germline. V shed 3 bases and J shed 4 bases, with 3 bases lying between them. The CDR3 extends over 11 amino acids. The CDR3 sequence is CASSFSYGYTF. The CDR3 DNA reads as TGTGCCAGCAGCTTCTCCTATGGCTACACCTTC.

J is TRBJ2-5 and V is TRBV5-1, with D uncertain. Trimming removed 5 bases from V and 1 base from J, with 15 bases in between. The CDR3 covers 15 residues. Germline V gene lookup returns CDR1 SGHRS and CDR2 YFSETQ. The CDR3 bases are TGCGCCAGCAGGAATAGAGGACCTACCCAAGAGACCCAGTACTTC. Its translation is CASRNRGPTQETQYF.

V and J are TRBV5-6 and TRBJ1-2; D is unresolved. V was trimmed by 4 bases and J by 10 bases, leaving 14 bases between them. Germline V gene sequence: CDR1 SGHDT, CDR2 YYEEEE. The CDR3 is made up of 12 amino acids. CDR3 coding DNA: TGTGCCAGCAGCCTAAATCGAGCAGACTACACCTTC. Translating it yields CASSLNRADYTF.

This clone occurred a few times. The J gene is TRBJ1-2, the V gene TRBV28; D possibly corresponds to TRBD1 (5 bases). From germline, CDR1 is MDHEN and CDR2 SYDVKM. The length of the CDR3 is 13 residues. V lost 2 bases to trimming and J lost 7 bases, with 11 bases between them. This CDR3 reads CASSLGQGVGYTF. The CDR3 bases are TGTGCCAGCAGTTTAGGTCAGGGAGTTGGCTACACCTTC.

The V call is TRBV2, the J call TRBJ2-2; D remains unclear. Germline-derived CDR1 and CDR2 are SNHLY and FYNNEI. Trimming left V 6 bases short and J 5 bases short, with 7 bases between. This CDR3 region has 12 residues. Here the CDR3 reads CASRERTGELFF. The CDR3 DNA is TGTGCCAGCAGGGAGAGAACCGGGGAGCTGTTTTTT.

V is TRBV19 and J is TRBJ1-5; no firm D call. V lost 7 bases, J lost 3 bases, and 10 bases lay in between. The CDR3 covers 13 residues. Germline CDR1 reads LNHDA; CDR2 reads SQIVND (reference sequence). Here the CDR3 reads CASTRGFNQPQHF. The CDR3 DNA reads TGTGCCAGTACTCGAGGGTTCAATCAGCCCCAGCATTTT.

The V gene is TRBV5-1, the J gene TRBJ2-2; D is perhaps TRBD2 (6 bases). The germline V gene encodes CDR1 SGHRS and CDR2 YFSETQ. V shed 4 bases and J shed 1 base, with 14 bases lying between them. The CDR3 runs 16 residues. CDR3 sequence (DNA): TGCGCCAGCAGCCCCATGGCTAGCGAGAACACCGGGGAGCTGTTTTTT. This codes for CASSPMASENTGELFF.

This sequence joins TRBV4-1 and TRBJ1-2, with unresolved D. Trimming pared 0 bases from V and 2 bases from J, leaving 10 bases between. This CDR3 spans 15 amino acids. Germline lookup yields CDR1 MGHRA and CDR2 YSYEKL. This CDR3 is CASSQESRGNYGYTF. In nucleotides, the CDR3 is TGCGCCAGCAGCCAAGAGTCCCGAGGGAACTATGGCTACACCTTC.

CDR3 sequence reads: CASSGPRAEQYF. For the CDR3, the DNA is TGTGCCAGCAGTGGACCAAGGGCTGAGCAGTACTTC. The V and J genes are TRBV13 and TRBJ2-7; no clear D. CDR1 and CDR2 (germline): PRHDT, FYEKMQ (reference sequence). Trimming took 6 bases from V and 7 from J, leaving 13 bases between them. The CDR3 has 12 amino acids.

This clone is a singleton in its sample. This rearrangement joins TRBV7-2 to TRBJ2-1; D is undetermined. The ends were cut back, 2 bases at V and 5 bases at J, with 7 bases in the middle. The CDR3 has 13 amino acids. Per germline, CDR1 SGHTA and CDR2 FQGNSA. The CDR3 sequence is CASSLSLNNEQFF. The DNA of the CDR3 is TGTGCCAGCAGCTTATCACTGAACAATGAGCAGTTCTTC.

The chain uses TRBV2 and TRBJ1-4; D is undetermined. Trimming pared 8 bases from V and 8 bases from J, leaving 15 bases between. This CDR3 has 13 amino acids. The germline V gene has CDR1 SNHLY and CDR2 FYNNEI. CDR3 protein: CASRIIQGEKLFF. CDR3 coding DNA: TGTGCCAGCCGTATTATACAAGGGGAAAAACTGTTTTTT.

A few counts support this clone. Distinct nucleotide sequences in the sample also encode this CDR3. The chain recombines TRBV28 with TRBJ2-6, with a weak D call TRBD1 (5 bases). V shed 5 bases and J shed 4 bases, with 12 bases lying between them. CDR1 MDHEN and CDR2 SYDVKM come from the germline V gene. This CDR3 contains 15 residues. The CDR3: CASSPQGSGANVLTF. The CDR3 DNA reads TGTGCCAGCAGTCCCCAGGGATCAGGGGCCAACGTCCTGACTTTC.

The V call is TRBV2, the J call TRBJ1-2; a possible D gene is TRBD1 (6 bases). Trimming removed 0 bases at V and 8 bases at J, with 13 bases between. The CDR3 length is 14 residues. The germline CDR1 and CDR2 sequences are SNHLY and FYNNEI. The CDR3 protein is CASSEARQGTGYTF. As DNA, the CDR3 is TGTGCCAGCAGTGAAGCGCGGCAGGGGACCGGCTACACCTTC.

Regarding this clone: The junction departs from the called germline gene at one end, perhaps through a read error. The chain is built from TRBV28 and TRBJ2-1; D remains ambiguous. Germline-derived CDR1 and CDR2 are MDHEN and SYDVKM. This CDR3 is built from 13 residues. CDR3 bases: TGTGCCAGCAGTTTAACAACCAATTTAGGGTCGCTCTTC. Its protein is CASSLTTNLGSLF.

Of note for this clone: Additional DNA sequences in this sample encode the identical CDR3. The chain joins TRBV7-9 to TRBJ1-2, with 8 bases identical to TRBD1. Germline V gene data show CDR1 as SEHNR and CDR2 as FQNEAQ (reference sequence). The CDR3 is 13 amino acids. V was clipped by 5 bases and J by 5 bases; unmatched bases: 4. CDR3 DNA: TGTGCCAGCAGCCACGGACAGGGATATGGCTACACCTTC. Translating gives CASSHGQGYGYTF.

The chain employs TRBV9 and TRBJ1-4; 7 positions agree with TRBD1. Germline CDR1 reads SGDLS; CDR2 reads YYNGEE. This CDR3 contains 15 residues. Trimming at V came to 5 bases and at J to 8 bases, leaving 12 bases not matched to a gene. The CDR3 sequence: CASSPSGTVPEKLFF. The CDR3 bases are TGTGCCAGCAGTCCCTCCGGGACAGTACCCGAAAAACTGTTTTTT.

J is TRBJ1-1 and V is TRBV7-9, with D hard to call. Trimming pared 0 bases from V and 1 base from J, leaving 3 bases between. Germline loops: CDR1 SEHNR, CDR2 FQNEAQ (reference sequence). CDR3 length: 13 residues. CDR3 amino acids: CASSLAQNTEAFF. In DNA form, the CDR3 reads TGTGCCAGCAGCTTAGCTCAGAACACTGAAGCTTTCTTT. The full variable domain, its missing parts supplied by reference TRBV7-9 and TRBJ1-1, is DTGVSQNPRHKITKRGQNVTFRCDPISEHNRLYWYRQTLGQGPEFLTYFQNEAQLEKSRLLSDRFSAERPKGSFSTLEIQRTEQGDSAMYLCASSLAQNTEAFFGQGTRLTVV.

The chain combines TRBV28 with TRBJ2-7, with unresolved D. Germline V gene sequence: CDR1 MDHEN, CDR2 SYDVKM. The V gene lost 7 bases and the J gene lost 0 bases, with 13 bases spanning the gap. The CDR3 is 14 amino acids. The CDR3 reads CASTRRPSSYEQYF. The CDR3 DNA is TGTGCCAGCACTCGACGACCGAGCTCCTACGAGCAGTACTTC.